This T cell receptor beta chain was sequenced during a study of beta chain features in type 1 diabetes. The isolated RNA, all of it, was reverse transcribed, so expressed TCRB transcripts were what got sequenced. The average read count of naive, central memory and regulatory T cell samples was around 3.8 million. Sequencing was performed with immunoSEQ multiplex PCR; in TCRdb, only in-frame clones are kept and a portion is missing. The table includes approximately 29,000 clones, less than 75% detected once. The study, taken as a whole, reports: Moderately but significantly shorter TCRB CDR3s were found in Type 1 diabetes patients in all four CD4+ subsets. It was among patients, rather than healthy donors, that naive, central memory and Treg TCRB repertoires appeared more similar. When VDJ junctions were examined, type 1 diabetes patients showed fewer insertions and more deletions.

Based on CD45RO/CCR7/CD25/CD127/CD95/CD27, CD4+ regulatory, stem cell-like memory, naive and central memory cells were sorted. As to this clone: Its antigen remains unknown.

The receptor's source is a woman aged 25-40 years with type 1 diabetes. Source material: Tregs from blood.

CDR3 nucleotide sequence: TGTGCCAGCAGCCTTACCGGAGGTCAGCCCCAGCATTTT. Translation: CASSLTGGQPQHF. The rearrangement links TRBV7-9 to TRBJ1-5; D call uncertain. The V end was cut by 5 bases, the J end by 6 bases, with 11 bases between. The CDR3 has 13 amino acids. Germline loops: CDR1 SEHNR, CDR2 FQNEAQ (reference sequence).